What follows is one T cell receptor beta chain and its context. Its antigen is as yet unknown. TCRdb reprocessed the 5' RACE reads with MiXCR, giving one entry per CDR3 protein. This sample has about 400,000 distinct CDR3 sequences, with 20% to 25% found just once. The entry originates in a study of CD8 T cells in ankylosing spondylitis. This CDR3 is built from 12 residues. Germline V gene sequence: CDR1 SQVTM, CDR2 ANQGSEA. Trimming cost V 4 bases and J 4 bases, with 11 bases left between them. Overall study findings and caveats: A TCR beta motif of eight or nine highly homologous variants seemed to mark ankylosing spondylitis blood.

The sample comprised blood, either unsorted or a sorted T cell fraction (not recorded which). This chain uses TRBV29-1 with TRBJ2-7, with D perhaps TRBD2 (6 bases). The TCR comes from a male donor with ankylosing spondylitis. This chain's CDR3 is CSVVGGGYEQYF. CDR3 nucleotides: TGCAGCGTTGTAGGAGGAGGGTACGAGCAGTACTTC.